The source of this TCR beta chain is a study of blood T cells in healthy people across ages. A second about 6 to 12 cycle PCR used barcoded and J-beta primers. TCRdb processed the 5' RACE reads anew with MiXCR; each CDR3 protein has one entry. The profile shows about 780,000 distinct CDR3 sequences, about a quarter of them singletons. The CDR3 is 12 amino acids. The V end lost 5 bases, the J end lost 12 bases, and 14 bases lay between the germline ends. This clonotype was seen a few times. The data also belong to a second study, concerning T cells of mothers and their children.

Sequenced input: blood. The chain links TRBV6-7 to TRBJ2-4, with TRBD1 as a possible D gene (5 bases). TRBV6-7 is an open reading frame, and its role is uncertain. The clonotype comes from a boy between 5 and 17 years old in good health. The CDR3 sequence: CASSNDMDTQYF. CDR3 nucleotide sequence: TGTGCCAGCAGTAACGACATGGACACTCAGTACTTC.